What follows is one TCR beta chain and its context. Its antigen is as yet unknown. CDR3 size: 13 residues. The ends lost 6 bases at V and 7 bases at J; junction bases unmatched: 8. Germline lookup yields CDR1 SNHLY and CDR2 FYNNEI. This entry belongs to a study of cytomegalovirus exposure and HLA in healthy donors. General study results and limits: Earlier analysis found most TCR beta V segments productive about 87% or about 30% of the time.

The PCR used 60 Vbeta and 13 Jbeta primers. Produced via immunoSEQ multiplex PCR; TCRdb's table is partial and in-frame only. This sample's table reports 53,000 or so clones. This receptor was identified in a man between 18 and 35 years old in good health and CMV-seropositive. Sequencing was carried out using PBMCs. This chain connects TRBV2 to TRBJ1-1; TRBD1 agrees at 7 bases. The CDR3 coding sequence is TGTGCCAGCAGATATACCACAGGGGATGAAGCTTTCTTT. Amino acid sequence: CASRYTTGDEAFF.